These 32 T cell receptor beta chains were sequenced from one sample in a study of cytomegalovirus exposure and HLA in healthy donors. The protocol was immunoSEQ multiplex PCR, while the TCRdb copy is restricted to in-frame clones and leaves out a portion. The sample lists some 180,000 clones, about 89% occurring once. The sequenced material came from PBMCs. These TCRs come from a man younger than 40 in good health and CMV-seropositive.

The chain has TRBV6-5 and TRBJ1-1; no clear D gene. CDR1 and CDR2 from the germline V gene are MNHEY and SVGAGI. CDR3 length: 14 amino acids. Trimming cost V 6 bases and J 4 bases, with 15 bases left between them. CDR3 amino acids: CASSLDTSRTEAFF. DNA of the CDR3: TGTGCCAGCAGCCTGGATACTTCCCGCACTGAAGCTTTCTTT.

On this clone: Sequence at one end of the junction differs from germline and may be a read error. The chain links TRBV7-7 to TRBJ2-5; perhaps TRBD1 as D (5 bases). The CDR3 loop spans 13 amino acids. Germline V gene data show CDR1 as SSHAT and CDR2 as FNYEAQ (reference sequence). The CDR3 DNA reads TGTGCTAGCAGCTTTGGGCAGGGAGAGACCCAGTACTTC. Residues: CASSFGQGETQYF.

The sample holds one count of this clone. The chain uses TRBV6-5 and TRBJ1-5; 8 nucleotides line up with TRBD1. The V gene's germline CDR1 is MNHEY and CDR2 SVGAGI. The trim removed 5 bases at V and 3 bases at J, leaving 6 bases unmatched. This CDR3 region has 15 residues. CDR3 DNA: TGTGCCAGCAGTGCAAACAGGGGGTCCAATCAGCCCCAGCATTTT. Protein: CASSANRGSNQPQHF.

This chain joins TRBV29-1 and TRBJ1-1; D ambiguous. Trimming removed 4 bases from V and 1 base from J, with 10 bases in between. The CDR3 sequence is 13 residues long. Germline CDR1 SQVTM, CDR2 ANQGSEA. The CDR3 DNA is TGCAGCGTTGCTCAGAATAAGAACACTGAAGCTTTCTTT. Its protein is CSVAQNKNTEAFF.

This chain connects TRBV18 to TRBJ2-3, with TRBD2 as a possible D gene (5 bases). Germline assignment: CDR1 KGHSH and CDR2 LQKENI. Trimming pared 0 bases from V and 1 base from J, leaving 14 bases between. The CDR3 sequence is 17 residues long. The CDR3 DNA follows: TGTGCCAGCTCACCACCCGGACTGGGCAGCCGCACAGATACGCAGTATTTT. Its translation: CASSPPGLGSRTDTQYF.

V and J are TRBV6-1 and TRBJ2-7, with 8 bases fitting TRBD1. V lost 1 base to trimming and J lost 3 bases; unmatched junction nucleotides: 5. The CDR3 runs to 15 residues. Germline CDR1 MNHNS, CDR2 SASEGT. The CDR3 nucleotides are TGTGCCAGCAGTGAAGGGCAGGGGGCCTTCTACGAGCAGTACTTC. Residues: CASSEGQGAFYEQYF.

This clone has at least ten counts. Other DNA sequences in the sample encode the same CDR3. The CDR3 spells CASSLGTDLYGYTF. The CDR3 DNA reads TGTGCCAGCAGCCTTGGGACGGACCTCTATGGCTACACCTTC. V usage is TRBV9 and J usage is TRBJ1-2; D might be TRBD1 (5 bases). Trimming removed 4 bases at V and 4 bases at J, with 14 bases between. The CDR3 has 14 residues. Per the germline V gene, CDR1 is SGDLS and CDR2 is YYNGEE. Using reference TRBV9 and TRBJ1-2 for the parts outside the CDR3, the full variable domain is DSGVTQTPKHLITATGQRVTLRCSPRSGDLSVYWYQQSLDQGLQFLIQYYNGEERAKGNILERFSAQQFPDLHSELNLSSLELGDSALYFCASSLGTDLYGYTFGSGTRLTVV.

The genes are TRBV29-1 and TRBJ2-7; 7 bases agree with TRBD2. V lost 7 bases to trimming and J lost 6 bases; unmatched junction nucleotides: 12. The CDR3 is made up of 13 amino acids. Germline values: CDR1 SQVTM, CDR2 ANQGSEA. The CDR3 sequence: CSALSGTNSEQYF. DNA for the CDR3: TGCAGCGCCCTAAGCGGGACGAATTCCGAGCAGTACTTC.

This clone came up once. The CDR3: CASSPGRGQGADTQYF. The DNA of the CDR3 is TGTGCCAGCAGTCCTGGGAGGGGACAGGGGGCAGATACGCAGTATTTT. The chain carries TRBV27 and TRBJ2-3; 11 nucleotides line up with TRBD1. Germline-derived CDR1 and CDR2 are MNHEY and SMNVEV (reference sequence). The J segment lost 4 bases and the V segment lost 5 bases, leaving 8 bases of the junction unmatched. The CDR3 extends over 16 amino acids.

The chain employs TRBV14 and TRBJ2-5; 8 positions agree with TRBD1. The CDR3 runs 21 residues. Germline V CDR1 and CDR2: SGHDN, FVKESK. Trimming cost V 0 bases and J 2 bases; bases outside gene matches: 20. CDR3 bases: TGTGCCAGCAGCCAAGATGGGTTGGACAGGGTCGGCTCCCCGGAACAAGAGACCCAGTACTTC. Translating it yields CASSQDGLDRVGSPEQETQYF.

CDR3 sequence reads: CASRKTAYNEQFF. The CDR3 DNA is TGTGCCAGCAGGAAGACAGCTTACAATGAGCAGTTCTTC. The chain links TRBV27 to TRBJ2-1; possible D gene TRBD1, 5 bases. V lost 6 bases and J lost 4, with 10 bases in between. CDR1 MNHEY and CDR2 SMNVEV come from the germline V gene (reference sequence). The CDR3 consists of 13 residues.

This sequence joins TRBV5-1 and TRBJ2-2, with a possible D match to TRBD1 (6 bases). Between the trimmed V and J ends, which lost 5 bases and 0 bases, there was a span of 11 bases. This CDR3 is 15 amino acids long. Per the germline V gene, CDR1 is SGHRS and CDR2 is YFSETQ. The CDR3 region is CASSSGQPNTGELFF. DNA of the CDR3: TGCGCCAGCAGTTCGGGACAACCGAACACCGGGGAGCTGTTTTTT.

The chain employs TRBV9 and TRBJ2-3; 11 bases align to TRBD2. Germline V gives CDR1 SGDLS, CDR2 YYNGEE. V lost 3 bases, J lost 1 base, and 4 bases stayed unmatched. This CDR3 region has 16 residues. CDR3 sequence: CASSESSGGGTDTQYF. CDR3 coding DNA: TGTGCCAGCAGCGAGAGTAGCGGGGGGGGCACAGATACGCAGTATTTT. The full variable domain, with the rest looked up from reference TRBV9 and TRBJ2-3, is DSGVTQTPKHLITATGQRVTLRCSPRSGDLSVYWYQQSLDQGLQFLIQYYNGEERAKGNILERFSAQQFPDLHSELNLSSLELGDSALYFCASSESSGGGTDTQYFGPGTRLTVL.

The genes are TRBV11-3 and TRBJ2-1; the match to TRBD2 covers 10 bases. The germline CDR1 and CDR2 sequences are SGHNT and YENEEA. The CDR3 covers 16 residues. The trim removed 5 bases at V and 4 bases at J, leaving 8 bases unmatched. The CDR3 DNA sequence: TGTGCCAGCAGCATCCATGGACTAGCGGAATACAATGAGCAGTTCTTC. Amino acids: CASSIHGLAEYNEQFF.

The chain has TRBV28 and TRBJ2-5; TRBD2 agrees at 12 bases. CDR3 size: 16 residues. In germline, CDR1 is MDHEN, CDR2 SYDVKM. Germline trimming cut 5 bases from V and 2 bases from J; bases unmatched to any gene: 6. DNA for the CDR3: TGTGCCAGCAGTCCCGGGACTAGCGGGCTACAAGAGACCCAGTACTTC. Translated: CASSPGTSGLQETQYF.

The chain employs TRBV30 and TRBJ1-1, with TRBD1 matching over 8 bases. V was pared by 4 bases and J by 3 bases, with 10 bases of the junction left unmatched. The germline CDR1 and CDR2 sequences are GTSNPN and SVGIG (reference sequence). This CDR3 is built from 15 residues. The CDR3: CAWTTLGQAYTEAFF. The CDR3 bases are TGTGCCTGGACCACATTGGGACAGGCGTACACTGAAGCTTTCTTT.

The rearrangement joins TRBV2 to TRBJ2-1, with 10 bases that match TRBD2. Germline CDR1 reads SNHLY; CDR2 reads FYNNEI. After removal of 9 bases from V and 7 bases from J, the junction contained 6 bases not matched to a gene. The CDR3 is 13 amino acids. For the CDR3, the DNA is TGTGCCAGTCTTCTAGCGGGAGAGAATGAGCAGTTCTTC. This codes for CASLLAGENEQFF.

The chain couples TRBV11-2 to TRBJ2-1; 9 bases align to TRBD2. The CDR3 is 18 residues long. V trimming: 1 base; J trimming: 5 bases; junction bases outside the gene matches: 12. Germline assignment: CDR1 SGHAT and CDR2 FQNNGV. The CDR3 loop is CASSLGAWSGRLDNEQFF. CDR3 nucleotide sequence: TGTGCCAGCAGCTTAGGGGCTTGGAGCGGGAGGTTGGACAATGAGCAGTTCTTC.

This chain links TRBV14 with TRBJ1-2; D ambiguous. The CDR3 extends over 13 amino acids. The germline CDR1 and CDR2 sequences are SGHDN and FVKESK. V was trimmed by 0 bases and J by 5 bases, leaving 7 bases between them. The CDR3 DNA sequence: TGTGCCAGCAGCCAAGAAGGGCGGTATGGCTACACCTTC. Amino acids: CASSQEGRYGYTF.

The chain links TRBV29-1 to TRBJ1-1, with D hard to call. Germline-derived CDR1 and CDR2 are SQVTM and ANQGSEA. Deletions cut 0 bases from V and 3 bases from J, with 8 bases between. The CDR3 totals 13 residues. CDR3 sequence reads: CSVEDRAYTEAFF. Written as DNA, the CDR3 is TGCAGCGTTGAAGATAGAGCATACACTGAAGCTTTCTTT.

This clone was picked up one time. V gene TRBV9 combines with J gene TRBJ2-5; 7 bases align to TRBD1. The germline V gene encodes CDR1 SGDLS and CDR2 YYNGEE. The CDR3 runs to 13 residues. With 4 bases clipped from V and 10 bases from J, the junction kept 10 bases outside the gene matches. The chain's CDR3 is CASSLGDSPGQYF. The CDR3 coding sequence is TGTGCCAGCAGCCTAGGGGACAGCCCCGGCCAGTACTTC.

The V gene is TRBV2, the J gene TRBJ2-5; D may be TRBD2 (6 bases). The ends were cut back, 1 base at V and 3 bases at J, with 18 bases in the middle. CDR1 is SNHLY, CDR2 FYNNEI, per germline. This CDR3 comprises 17 residues. The CDR3, as DNA: TGTGCCAGCAGTGAAGTCGTGGGATTGGGGGGAAAAGAGACCCAGTACTTC. Its translation: CASSEVVGLGGKETQYF.

The chain links TRBV7-8 to TRBJ1-6, with 7 bases matching TRBD1. Germline-derived CDR1 and CDR2 are SGHVS and FQNEAQ. This CDR3 region has 16 residues. V trimming: 5 bases; J trimming: 10 bases; junction bases outside the gene matches: 14. The CDR3 region has the DNA TGTGCCAGCAGCCCATTACGGACAGGAAAATCCTCACCCCTCCACTTT. The encoded protein is CASSPLRTGKSSPLHF.

The V call is TRBV28, the J call TRBJ2-5, with D perhaps TRBD1 (6 bases). V was trimmed by 6 bases and J by 1 base, leaving 9 bases between them. The germline V gene has CDR1 MDHEN and CDR2 SYDVKM. The CDR3 has 13 amino acids. The CDR3 DNA follows: TGTGCCAGCAGAAGGACAGCCCAAGAGACCCAGTACTTC. Residues: CASRRTAQETQYF.

The V gene is TRBV5-6, the J gene TRBJ2-5, with 15 positions matching TRBD2. Losses at the gene ends were 1 base for V and 5 bases for J; bases not matched to a gene: 12. The CDR3 runs 19 residues. Germline V gives CDR1 SGHDT, CDR2 YYEEEE. CDR3 loop: CASSLRKMGLAGGGETQYF. DNA of the CDR3: TGTGCCAGCAGCTTGAGGAAGATGGGACTAGCGGGAGGTGGGGAGACCCAGTACTTC.

As to this clone: This same CDR3 is encoded by further DNA sequences in the sample. The chain has TRBV9 and TRBJ2-7; either TRBD1 or TRBD2 may fit D (5 bases each). CDR1 SGDLS and CDR2 YYNGEE come from the germline V gene. The CDR3 is 15 residues long. V lost 2 bases and J lost 2, with 14 bases in between. The CDR3 region is CASSVGDRGAYEQYF. The CDR3 coding sequence is TGTGCCAGCAGCGTCGGGGACCGAGGGGCCTACGAGCAGTACTTC. The full variable domain, completed using reference TRBV9 and TRBJ2-7, is DSGVTQTPKHLITATGQRVTLRCSPRSGDLSVYWYQQSLDQGLQFLIQYYNGEERAKGNILERFSAQQFPDLHSELNLSSLELGDSALYFCASSVGDRGAYEQYFGPGTRLTVT.

The rearrangement links TRBV4-1 to TRBJ1-5; 9 bases are a match to TRBD1. This CDR3 contains 15 residues. Trimming removed 6 bases from V and 2 bases from J; junction bases left unmatched: 5. Germline CDR1 MGHRA, CDR2 YSYEKL. The CDR3 DNA sequence: TGCGCCAGCAGTCCGGACAGGGGTGGCAATCAGCCCCAGCATTTT. This sequence encodes CASSPDRGGNQPQHF.

The chain recombines TRBV6-1 with TRBJ2-1, with 7 bases lining up with TRBD2. This CDR3 comprises 15 residues. Germline-derived CDR1 and CDR2 are MNHNS and SASEGT. Trimming took 4 bases from V and 4 from J; bases not matched to a gene: 7. The CDR3 coding sequence is TGTGCCAGCAGTGCCCGGACGGGGGGTTACAATGAGCAGTTCTTC. This encodes CASSARTGGYNEQFF.

The count of this clone is one. The chain combines TRBV4-1 with TRBJ2-1, with 12 bases aligning to TRBD2. Trimming took 4 bases from V and 6 from J; bases not matched to a gene: 7. CDR1 is MGHRA, CDR2 YSYEKL, per germline. The CDR3 contains 16 residues. CDR3 region: CASSLYGTSGFNEQFF. CDR3 nucleotide sequence: TGCGCCAGCAGCCTATACGGGACTAGCGGGTTCAATGAGCAGTTCTTC.

V is TRBV11-2 and J is TRBJ2-2; D call uncertain. CDR3 length equals 15 residues. With 3 bases removed from V and 0 bases from J, the gap between germline ends came to 8 bases. Germline CDR1 is SGHAT and CDR2 is FQNNGV. Here the CDR3 reads CASSFTPTNTGELFF. The CDR3 DNA is TGTGCCAGCAGCTTTACACCGACGAACACCGGGGAGCTGTTTTTT.

The chain is built from TRBV15 and TRBJ2-7; TRBD1 aligns across 8 bases. Looked up from germline, CDR1 is LNHNV and CDR2 is YYDKDF (reference sequence). Germline trimming cut 1 base from V and 5 bases from J; bases unmatched to any gene: 10. This CDR3 region has 16 residues. The CDR3 DNA is TGTGCCACCAGCAGAGGGGATTCGACAGGGGCAAACGAGCAGTACTTC. This encodes CATSRGDSTGANEQYF.

The rearrangement joins TRBV7-9 to TRBJ2-7; TRBD1 aligns across 7 bases. The CDR3 contains 13 residues. The J segment lost 5 bases and the V segment lost 9 bases, leaving 10 bases of the junction unmatched. Germline CDR1 reads SEHNR; CDR2 reads FQNEAQ (reference sequence). CDR3 nucleotide sequence: TGTGCCAGAGAAAAACAGGGGAAGGACGAGCAGTACTTC. Amino acids: CAREKQGKDEQYF.